Listed below are T cell receptor beta chains from one sample, sequenced in a study of cytomegalovirus exposure and HLA in healthy donors. The method was immunoSEQ multiplex PCR; TCRdb's version includes in-frame clones alone and lacks a portion of them. The sample contains some 54,000 clones, 90% of which appear only once. Input material: PBMCs. Receptors were obtained from a man between 18 and 29 years old in good health and CMV-seronegative. The CDR3 runs from the conserved cysteine through the conserved F or W. Each record gives: J gene, D gene, V gene, clone size, CDR3 protein, CDR3 DNA. The D gene is left open where the match is weak. The listing skips clone size in some rows; elsewhere it reads once, few, many or a size class.

>TRBJ2-5|TRBD2|TRBV29-1|-
CSVIGTIQETQYF
TGCAGCGTTATTGGGACTATCCAAGAGACCCAGTACTTC
>TRBJ1-4|-|TRBV10-1|once
CASNQPEGEANEKLFF
TGCGCCAGCAACCAACCCGAGGGGGAAGCTAATGAAAAACTGTTTTTT
>TRBJ1-1|TRBD1|TRBV7-2|-
CASSLDPGTAIYTEAFF
TGTGCCAGCAGCTTAGACCCCGGGACAGCTATTTACACTGAAGCTTTCTTT
>TRBJ1-2|TRBD1|TRBV6-1|-
CASSDRTGTNYGYTF
TGTGCCAGCAGTGATAGGACAGGAACTAACTATGGCTACACCTTC
>TRBJ2-5|-|TRBV19|-
CASSDLTVQETQYF
TGTGCCAGTTCAGACTTGACAGTACAAGAGACCCAGTACTTC
>TRBJ2-3|-|TRBV29-1|-
CSTQGATDTQYF
TGCAGCACTCAGGGTGCGACAGATACGCAGTATTTT
>TRBJ2-1|TRBD2|TRBV19|-
CASSMSLAVYNEQFF
TGTGCCAGTAGTATGTCACTAGCGGTATACAATGAGCAGTTCTTC
>TRBJ2-1|TRBD2|TRBV19|-
CASSFSGRRSYNEQFF
TGTGCCAGTAGTTTTAGCGGGAGGAGGAGCTACAATGAGCAGTTCTTC
>TRBJ2-7|TRBD2|TRBV5-1|-
CASSLSGLAGGSYEQYF
TGCGCCAGCAGCTTGTCCGGACTAGCGGGAGGCTCCTACGAGCAGTACTTC
>TRBJ1-1|TRBD1|TRBV27|-
CASSSTHTGVRNTEAFF
TGTGCCAGCAGTTCTACTCACACAGGGGTGAGGAACACTGAAGCTTTCTTT
>TRBJ2-5|TRBD2|TRBV2|-
CASSWTSRGETQYF
TGTGCCAGCAGCTGGACTAGTCGCGGAGAGACCCAGTACTTC
>TRBJ2-1|TRBD1|TRBV6-6|-
CASSYGQDRGFNEQFF
TGTGCCAGCAGTTACGGTCAGGACAGGGGTTTCAATGAGCAGTTCTTC
>TRBJ1-3|-|TRBV9|-
CASSPPGNTIYF
TGTGCCAGCAGCCCCCCAGGAAACACCATATATTTT
>TRBJ2-7|-|TRBV29-1|-
CSVEWSLGRRTYEQYF
TGCAGCGTTGAGTGGAGCCTGGGTCGACGAACCTACGAGCAGTACTTC
>TRBJ2-7|TRBD1|TRBV5-8|-
CASSDRGLYEQYF
TGTGCCAGCAGCGACAGGGGGCTATACGAGCAGTACTTC
>TRBJ2-1|-|TRBV28|-
CASSFVWGLGRSLYNEQFF
TGTGCCAGCAGCTTCGTTTGGGGACTGGGACGGAGTCTCTACAATGAGCAGTTCTTC
>TRBJ2-2|-|TRBV5-1|-
CASSESGTNTGELFF
TGCGCCAGCAGCGAGTCGGGGACGAACACCGGGGAGCTGTTTTTT
>TRBJ1-1|-|TRBV4-1|-
CASSRGLTNTEAFF
TGCGCCAGCAGCCGCGGACTCACCAACACTGAAGCTTTCTTT
>TRBJ2-7|TRBD1|TRBV29-1|-
CSVVSLGQFYEQYF
TGCAGCGTTGTAAGTTTGGGACAGTTCTACGAGCAGTACTTC
>TRBJ2-5|TRBD1|TRBV6-1|-
CASLTGQGTWETQYF
TGTGCCAGCTTAACCGGACAGGGAACATGGGAGACCCAGTACTTC
>TRBJ1-1|TRBD1|TRBV5-6|once
CASSLPRTGMNTEAFF
TGTGCCAGCAGCTTACCGCGGACAGGTATGAACACTGAAGCTTTCTTT
>TRBJ2-6|TRBD1|TRBV4-2|-
CASSQDGPGQGASGANVLTF
TGTGCCAGCAGCCAAGATGGACCGGGACAGGGGGCTTCTGGGGCCAACGTCCTGACTTTC
>TRBJ1-2|TRBD1|TRBV6-1|once
CASSKDRARSGYTF
TGTGCCAGCAGTAAAGACAGGGCGCGAAGTGGCTACACCTTC
>TRBJ2-7|TRBD2|TRBV10-3|-
CAIATSGAYEQYF
TGTGCCATCGCCACTAGCGGCGCCTACGAGCAGTACTTC
>TRBJ1-2|TRBD1|TRBV28|-
CASSGYRGYGYTF
TGTGCCAGCAGTGGTTACAGGGGGTATGGCTACACCTTC
>TRBJ2-7|-|TRBV7-8|-
CASSLAGEGSYEQYF
TGTGCCAGCAGCTTAGCGGGTGAGGGCTCCTACGAGCAGTACTTC
>TRBJ2-7|TRBD2|TRBV7-2|-
CASSRRLAGLYEQYF
TGTGCCAGCAGCCGCCGACTAGCGGGGCTATACGAGCAGTACTTC
>TRBJ2-7|-|TRBV18|-
CASSPPGTIREQYF
TGTGCCAGCTCACCGCCCGGGACAATAAGAGAGCAGTACTTC
>TRBJ1-2|-|TRBV13|-
CASSRGAVYGYTF
TGTGCCAGCAGCCGGGGGGCCGTCTATGGCTACACCTTC
>TRBJ2-3|TRBD2|TRBV11-3|once
CASSKTGLAAADTQYF
TGTGCCAGCAGTAAGACGGGACTAGCGGCAGCAGATACGCAGTATTTT
>TRBJ2-3|-|TRBV7-2|-
CASSSSNADTQYF
TGTGCCAGCAGCTCTAGTAACGCAGATACGCAGTATTTT
>TRBJ2-7|TRBD2|TRBV4-1|once
CASSQDRLAGVVYEQYF
TGCGCCAGCAGCCAAGATCGGCTAGCGGGAGTGGTCTACGAGCAGTACTTC
>TRBJ2-7|-|TRBV5-1|-
CASSTGTRESLYEQYF
TGCGCCAGCAGCACTGGGACTCGAGAGTCTCTTTACGAGCAGTACTTC
>TRBJ2-3|-|TRBV18|-
CASSPCPVTLNTDTQYF
TGTGCCAGCTCACCATGTCCGGTCACGTTAAACACAGATACGCAGTATTTT
>TRBJ1-5|TRBD1|TRBV11-2|-
CASSLNTGGNQPQHF
TGTGCCAGCAGCTTAAACACAGGGGGAAATCAGCCCCAGCATTTT
>TRBJ2-7|TRBD1|TRBV5-1|-
CASSIGTADEQYF
TGCGCCAGCAGCATAGGGACAGCCGACGAGCAGTACTTC
>TRBJ2-7|-|TRBV5-1|-
CASSALDSGEQYF
TGCGCCAGCAGCGCGCTAGACTCGGGCGAGCAGTACTTC
>TRBJ2-1|TRBD2|TRBV15|-
CATSRGPLAGPWGSYNEQFF
TGTGCCACCAGTCGAGGTCCGCTAGCGGGACCCTGGGGGTCCTACAATGAGCAGTTCTTC
>TRBJ1-3|-|TRBV11-2|-
CASREQSSGNTIYF
TGTGCCAGCAGGGAACAGAGCTCTGGAAACACCATATATTTT
>TRBJ2-5|TRBD1|TRBV7-9|-
CASSPRQGAGGETQYF
TGTGCCAGCAGCCCCCGCCAGGGGGCAGGGGGTGAGACCCAGTACTTC
>TRBJ1-2|-|TRBV5-1|-
CASSLGSGSSNYGYTF
TGCGCCAGCAGCTTGGGATCAGGCAGCTCTAACTATGGCTACACCTTC
>TRBJ2-1|-|TRBV2|-
CASRSGVNEQFF
TGTGCCAGCAGATCCGGGGTAAATGAGCAGTTCTTC
>TRBJ2-5|TRBD2|TRBV7-9|-
CASSHPGRGGGGETQYF
TGTGCCAGCAGCCACCCCGGTCGGGGGGGAGGGGGAGAGACCCAGTACTTC
>TRBJ1-3|-|TRBV2|-
CASSMQGNTIYF
TGTGCCAGCAGTATGCAGGGAAACACCATATATTTT
>TRBJ1-2|-|TRBV19|-
CASSGGTAGYTF
TGTGCCAGTAGTGGGGGGACGGCTGGCTACACCTTC
>TRBJ1-1|TRBD1|TRBV28|-
CASSGTGTAINTEAFF
TGTGCCAGCAGTGGGACCGGGACAGCGATTAACACTGAAGCTTTCTTT
>TRBJ2-2|-|TRBV5-1|once
CASSLDIENTGELFF
TGCGCCAGCAGCTTGGACATCGAGAACACCGGGGAGCTGTTTTTT
>TRBJ2-1|-|TRBV27|-
CASSLFASSEQFF
TGTGCCAGCAGTTTATTTGCTAGCAGTGAGCAGTTCTTC
>TRBJ1-1|-|TRBV27|-
CASSLNRGTEAFF
TGTGCCAGCAGTTTAAATCGGGGGACTGAAGCTTTCTTT
>TRBJ1-2|-|TRBV28|-
CASSLLKLSYGYTF
TGTGCCAGCAGTCTATTAAAGCTGAGCTATGGCTACACCTTC
>TRBJ2-5|TRBD2|TRBV27|-
CASSLLSGLAGRAETQYF
TGTGCCAGCAGTTTACTTTCGGGACTAGCGGGAAGGGCTGAGACCCAGTACTTC
>TRBJ2-2|TRBD1|TRBV10-3|-
CAIGGQGATGELFF
TGTGCCATCGGGGGACAGGGGGCAACCGGGGAGCTGTTTTTT
>TRBJ1-1|TRBD1|TRBV28|-
CASSSPGRGRGEAFF
TGTGCCAGCAGTTCCCCCGGCAGGGGGCGCGGTGAAGCTTTCTTT
>TRBJ1-4|TRBD1|TRBV28|-
CASSFLRGAATNEKLFF
TGTGCCAGCAGTTTCCTCAGGGGGGCTGCAACTAATGAAAAACTGTTTTTT
>TRBJ1-1|-|TRBV28|-
CASSSKPPSFTGTEAFF
TGTGCCAGCAGTTCAAAACCCCCGAGTTTTACGGGAACTGAAGCTTTCTTT
>TRBJ2-3|TRBD2|TRBV6-4|-
CASSDGLAGADTQYF
TGTGCCAGCAGTGACGGACTAGCGGGAGCAGATACGCAGTATTTT
>TRBJ2-4|TRBD2|TRBV28|-
CASSVSGRSHIQYF
TGTGCCAGCAGTGTTAGCGGGAGGTCCCACATTCAGTACTTC
>TRBJ2-3|TRBD2|TRBV30|-
CAWRVTSGILHTQYF
TGTGCCTGGAGGGTGACTAGCGGGATTCTGCATACGCAGTATTTT
>TRBJ1-5|-|TRBV5-8|-
CASSRRGYGQPQHF
TGTGCCAGCAGCCGAAGGGGTTACGGTCAGCCCCAGCATTTT